At least ten counts were recorded for the clone carrying this T cell receptor beta chain. TCRdb reanalysed the RT-PCR reads using MiXCR and keeps one entry per CDR3 protein. The sample contains about 530,000 distinct CDR3 sequences, 10% to 15% of which appear only once. This sample is part of a study of response to subunit inactivated influenza vaccine. V was clipped by 4 bases and J by 4 bases; unmatched bases: 3. CDR3 length: 13 residues. Germline CDR1 reads SGHRS; CDR2 reads YFSETQ. This receptor was taken from a man between 50 and 59 years old who received an inactivated influenza vaccine. Source: PBMCs from blood, taken about 40 days after vaccination. J is TRBJ1-2 and V is TRBV5-1, with TRBD1 matching over 8 bases. Here the CDR3 reads CASSPGTGYGYTF. The CDR3 bases are TGCGCCAGCAGCCCGGGGACAGGCTATGGCTACACCTTC.